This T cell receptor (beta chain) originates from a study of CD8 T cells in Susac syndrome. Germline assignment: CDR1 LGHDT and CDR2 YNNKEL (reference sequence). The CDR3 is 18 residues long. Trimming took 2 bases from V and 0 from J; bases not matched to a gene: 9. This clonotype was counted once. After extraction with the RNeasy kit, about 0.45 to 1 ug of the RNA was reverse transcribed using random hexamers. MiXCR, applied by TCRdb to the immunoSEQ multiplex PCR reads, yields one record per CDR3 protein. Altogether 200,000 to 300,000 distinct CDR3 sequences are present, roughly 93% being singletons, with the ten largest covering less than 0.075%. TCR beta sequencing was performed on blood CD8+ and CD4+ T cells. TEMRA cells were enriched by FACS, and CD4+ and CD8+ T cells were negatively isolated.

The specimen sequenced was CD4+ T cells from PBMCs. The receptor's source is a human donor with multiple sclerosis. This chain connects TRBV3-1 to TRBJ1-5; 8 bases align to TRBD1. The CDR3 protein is CASSQNRDRRYSNQPQHF. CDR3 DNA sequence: TGTGCCAGCAGCCAAAACCGGGACAGGAGGTATAGCAATCAGCCCCAGCATTTT.